The clone carrying this T cell receptor beta chain appeared a few times. The antigen remains undetermined. Primers for the PCR totalled 60 Vbeta and 13 Jbeta. Sequenced by immunoSEQ multiplex PCR; TCRdb stores in-frame clones only, minus some. The repertoire consists of 50,000 to 70,000 clones, with approximately 80% occurring once and the leading ten covering 2% to 3%. The sample is drawn from a study of cytomegalovirus exposure and HLA in healthy donors. Whole-study findings and limits: A further, later analysis showed that HLA-associated TCR beta chains (compared with equally common others) were more clonally expanded. Some highly shared sequence variants likely arose as a pipeline artifact.

The CDR3 is 11 amino acids. V was pared by 6 bases and J by 8 bases, with 13 bases between. CDR1 DFQATT and CDR2 SNEGSKA come from the germline V gene (reference sequence). Sequencing input: PBMCs. The sequence derives from a female donor in good health and CMV-seronegative. V is TRBV20-1 and J is TRBJ1-2; D remains unclear. The CDR3: CSAPASGGYTF. The CDR3 nucleotides read TGCAGTGCACCAGCTAGCGGAGGCTACACCTTC.